The rows below give T cell receptor beta chains drawn from one sample of a study of shared clonotypes between healthy human individuals. Profiling relied on immunoSEQ multiplex PCR, and the TCRdb table lists in-frame clones only, not all of them. The table has about 2 million clones, about 95% seen once. Sequenced material: naive CD8+ T cells sorted from blood. The receptors were gathered from a man aged 18 to 29 in good health. Each CDR3 is given with its conserved first and last residue. Fields, in order: CDR3 DNA, CDR3 protein, D gene, J gene, V gene, clone size. D genes are given only for firm matches. Rows may omit the clone size; those that give it use once, few, many or a size class.

CDR3 DNA: TGTGCCAGTAGTCCGGACCCGGCGGGGGTGGACCTAAATGAGCAGTTCTTC; CDR3 protein: CASSPDPAGVDLNEQFF; D gene: TRBD2; J gene: TRBJ2-1; V gene: TRBV19; clone size: .
CDR3 DNA: TGTGCCAGCAGTATACTAGCGGGGCAAGAGACCCAGTACTTC; CDR3 protein: CASSILAGQETQYF; D gene: TRBD2; J gene: TRBJ2-5; V gene: TRBV27; clone size: .
CDR3 DNA: TGTGCCAGCAGCCTCTCGGATGAAGCCTCACCCCTCCACTTT; CDR3 protein: CASSLSDEASPLHF; D gene: .; J gene: TRBJ1-6; V gene: TRBV9; clone size: once
CDR3 DNA: TGTGCCAGTAGTACAGGACAGGGGGCCCACGAGCAGTACTTC; CDR3 protein: CASSTGQGAHEQYF; D gene: TRBD1; J gene: TRBJ2-7; V gene: TRBV19; clone size: .
CDR3 DNA: TGTGCCAGCAGTTACTTTACCGAGACAGGGCTCGGCTACACCTTC; CDR3 protein: CASSYFTETGLGYTF; D gene: TRBD1; J gene: TRBJ1-2; V gene: TRBV6-5; clone size: .
CDR3 DNA: TGTGCCAGCAGCTTGCCGGTGGAGGAGACCCAGTACTTC; CDR3 protein: CASSLPVEETQYF; D gene: .; J gene: TRBJ2-5; V gene: TRBV7-9; clone size: .
CDR3 DNA: TGTGCCAGCAGTTACGCGGGACAGGGACTTTATGGCTACACCTTC; CDR3 protein: CASSYAGQGLYGYTF; D gene: TRBD1; J gene: TRBJ1-2; V gene: TRBV6-5; clone size: .
CDR3 DNA: TGTGCCAGCAGCCAAATAGGGACACCAGACAATGAGCAGTTCTTC; CDR3 protein: CASSQIGTPDNEQFF; D gene: .; J gene: TRBJ2-1; V gene: TRBV7-9; clone size: .
CDR3 DNA: TGTGCCAGTAGTATGTCTCTAGGGCTATTAAGTACAGATACGCAGTATTTT; CDR3 protein: CASSMSLGLLSTDTQYF; D gene: .; J gene: TRBJ2-3; V gene: TRBV19; clone size: .
CDR3 DNA: TGTGCCAGCAGCTTCCTCGGGACTAGCGGGGGACAAGAGACCCAGTACTTC; CDR3 protein: CASSFLGTSGGQETQYF; D gene: TRBD2; J gene: TRBJ2-5; V gene: TRBV9; clone size: .
CDR3 DNA: TGCGCCAGCAGCCAAGGGGCTCCCCAGAGCACTGAAGCTTTCTTT; CDR3 protein: CASSQGAPQSTEAFF; D gene: .; J gene: TRBJ1-1; V gene: TRBV4-1; clone size: .
CDR3 DNA: TGCGCCAGCAGTGAGTCCCCAGGACCCTACGAGCAGTACTTC; CDR3 protein: CASSESPGPYEQYF; D gene: .; J gene: TRBJ2-7; V gene: TRBV10-2; clone size: .
CDR3 DNA: TGCAGCGTTGGGGACAGTTCGACCTACGAGCAGTACTTC; CDR3 protein: CSVGDSSTYEQYF; D gene: TRBD1; J gene: TRBJ2-7; V gene: TRBV29-1; clone size: .
CDR3 DNA: TGTGCCAGCAGACCCCGGGACAGGGGGATAGATACGCAGTATTTT; CDR3 protein: CASRPRDRGIDTQYF; D gene: TRBD1; J gene: TRBJ2-3; V gene: TRBV11-1; clone size: .
CDR3 DNA: TGCGCCAGCAGCCGCACCCCGGGACCCCAAGAGACCCAGTACTTC; CDR3 protein: CASSRTPGPQETQYF; D gene: .; J gene: TRBJ2-5; V gene: TRBV4-1; clone size: .
CDR3 DNA: TGTGCCAGCAGCGGGACCTTTGGGACAGGGGAACACGAGCAGTACTTC; CDR3 protein: CASSGTFGTGEHEQYF; D gene: TRBD1; J gene: TRBJ2-7; V gene: TRBV5-8; clone size: .
CDR3 DNA: TGTGCCAGCAGTGGGGGGGGTGGCTACACCTTC; CDR3 protein: CASSGGGGYTF; D gene: .; J gene: TRBJ1-2; V gene: TRBV6-1; clone size: .
CDR3 DNA: TGTGCCAGCAGCTTAAAACAGGGAGGCGAGCAGTACTTC; CDR3 protein: CASSLKQGGEQYF; D gene: .; J gene: TRBJ2-7; V gene: TRBV7-9; clone size: .
CDR3 DNA: TGTGCCAGCAGCTTAGGCAGGGGAGAAGCTTTCTTT; CDR3 protein: CASSLGRGEAFF; D gene: .; J gene: TRBJ1-1; V gene: TRBV7-9; clone size: .
CDR3 DNA: TGTGCCATCAGTGAGGACCAAGCCTACGAGCAGTACTTC; CDR3 protein: CAISEDQAYEQYF; D gene: .; J gene: TRBJ2-7; V gene: TRBV10-3; clone size: .
CDR3 DNA: TGTGCCAGCAGTTTGTTAACGAGCTCTGGGGCCAACGTCCTGACTTTC; CDR3 protein: CASSLLTSSGANVLTF; D gene: .; J gene: TRBJ2-6; V gene: TRBV27; clone size: .
CDR3 DNA: TGTGCCAGCAGGCTAGCGGGGGGTCTTGAGCAGTTCTTC; CDR3 protein: CASRLAGGLEQFF; D gene: TRBD2; J gene: TRBJ2-1; V gene: TRBV5-4; clone size: .
CDR3 DNA: TGTGCCAGCAGTTTTACAGGGTACCAAGAGACCCAGTACTTC; CDR3 protein: CASSFTGYQETQYF; D gene: .; J gene: TRBJ2-5; V gene: TRBV6-6; clone size: .
CDR3 DNA: TGTGCCAGCAGCTTGTGGGACAGGGGCCCTGAAGCTTTCTTT; CDR3 protein: CASSLWDRGPEAFF; D gene: TRBD1; J gene: TRBJ1-1; V gene: TRBV5-5; clone size: .
CDR3 DNA: TGTGCCAGCAGCTTTACTAGCGGGGGGGACTACGAGCAGTACTTC; CDR3 protein: CASSFTSGGDYEQYF; D gene: TRBD2; J gene: TRBJ2-7; V gene: TRBV7-9; clone size: .
CDR3 DNA: TGTGCCAGCAGTTTATTGACAGGGGGCTCCTACAATGAGCAGTTCTTC; CDR3 protein: CASSLLTGGSYNEQFF; D gene: TRBD1; J gene: TRBJ2-1; V gene: TRBV27; clone size: .
CDR3 DNA: TGTGCCAGCAGCCCGCGGACAGGCAGGTCACCCCTCCACTTT; CDR3 protein: CASSPRTGRSPLHF; D gene: .; J gene: TRBJ1-6; V gene: TRBV12-1; clone size: few
CDR3 DNA: TGTGCTTTTGGCTTTGGACTAGCGGAAGAGACCCAGTACTTC; CDR3 protein: CAFGFGLAEETQYF; D gene: TRBD2; J gene: TRBJ2-5; V gene: TRBV30; clone size: .
CDR3 DNA: TGTGCCAGCAGGGCCGGATTAACTGGAAACACCATATATTTT; CDR3 protein: CASRAGLTGNTIYF; D gene: .; J gene: TRBJ1-3; V gene: TRBV6-5; clone size: .
CDR3 DNA: TGCGCCAGCAGCCAAGTGAGTCTAGCGGCATACAATGAGCAGTTCTTC; CDR3 protein: CASSQVSLAAYNEQFF; D gene: TRBD2; J gene: TRBJ2-1; V gene: TRBV4-1; clone size: .
CDR3 DNA: TGCGCCAGCAGCCAGGCACAGGGGGCGACTGAAGCTTTCTTT; CDR3 protein: CASSQAQGATEAFF; D gene: TRBD1; J gene: TRBJ1-1; V gene: TRBV4-1; clone size: .
CDR3 DNA: TGTGCCAGCAGCATTCCGGGGGACGGCTATGGCTACACCTTC; CDR3 protein: CASSIPGDGYGYTF; D gene: .; J gene: TRBJ1-2; V gene: TRBV7-2; clone size: .
CDR3 DNA: TGTGCCAGCAGCTTAGATGGGAGTTCGAACACTGAAGCTTTCTTT; CDR3 protein: CASSLDGSSNTEAFF; D gene: .; J gene: TRBJ1-1; V gene: TRBV7-6; clone size: .
CDR3 DNA: TGTGCCAGCAGCAGGGACGAGCAGTACTTC; CDR3 protein: CASSRDEQYF; D gene: .; J gene: TRBJ2-7; V gene: TRBV2; clone size: few
CDR3 DNA: TGTGCCAGCAGTTACGGGGTGGTCGGGGAGCTGTTTTTT; CDR3 protein: CASSYGVVGELFF; D gene: .; J gene: TRBJ2-2; V gene: TRBV6-5; clone size: .
CDR3 DNA: TGTGCCAGCAGCTCACAGCTGGGACAGGGTAATCCCTACGAGCAGTACTTC; CDR3 protein: CASSSQLGQGNPYEQYF; D gene: TRBD1; J gene: TRBJ2-7; V gene: TRBV7-9; clone size: .
CDR3 DNA: TGTGCCAGCAGCGCATCGGGTAGCGAGGCTTTCTTT; CDR3 protein: CASSASGSEAFF; D gene: .; J gene: TRBJ1-1; V gene: TRBV13; clone size: .
CDR3 DNA: TGTGCCAGCAGTTTATACGGGGCTGACAATGAGCAGTTCTTC; CDR3 protein: CASSLYGADNEQFF; D gene: .; J gene: TRBJ2-1; V gene: TRBV27; clone size: .
CDR3 DNA: TGCAGCGTGGGACTAACAGCCTACGAGCAGTACTTC; CDR3 protein: CSVGLTAYEQYF; D gene: TRBD2; J gene: TRBJ2-7; V gene: TRBV29-1; clone size: .
CDR3 DNA: TGTGCCAGCAGCCCCCCGAGCTATAATTACAATGAGCAGTTCTTC; CDR3 protein: CASSPPSYNYNEQFF; D gene: .; J gene: TRBJ2-1; V gene: TRBV7-9; clone size: .